One and the same sample provided the 13 T cell receptor beta chains below, sequenced in a study of blood T cell repertoires in COVID-19. TCRdb keeps only in-frame clones here, not all; method: immunoSEQ multiplex PCR. The sample records 300,000 to 400,000 clones, 91% being singletons. Sample: peripheral blood. Receptors originate from a woman between 18 and 30 years old who had recovered from COVID-19.

This chain connects TRBV6-2 or TRBV6-3 to TRBJ2-1; D unclear. From germline, CDR1 is MNHEY and CDR2 SVGEGT. The CDR3 extends over 15 amino acids. V was cut by 3 bases and J by 7 bases, with 16 bases left in between. CDR3 protein: CASSYGGWVGNEQFF. CDR3 in DNA: TGTGCCAGCAGTTATGGCGGCTGGGTTGGAAATGAGCAGTTCTTC.

The chain combines TRBV27 with TRBJ2-2; D ambiguous. Between the trimmed V and J ends, which lost 3 bases and 5 bases, there was a span of 16 bases. From germline, CDR1 is MNHEY and CDR2 SMNVEV (reference sequence). The CDR3 is 16 amino acids. The CDR3 protein is CASSFLGELGTGELFF. The DNA of the CDR3 is TGTGCCAGCAGTTTCTTAGGAGAGTTGGGTACCGGGGAGCTGTTTTTT.

The chain uses TRBV7-2 and TRBJ2-5, with 7 bases matching TRBD2. Germline CDR1 is SGHTA and CDR2 is FQGNSA. The CDR3 loop spans 13 amino acids. V shed 7 bases, J shed 5 bases, and the junction held 7 bases outside the gene matches. CDR3 in amino acids: CASMGYGRETQYF. CDR3 nucleotides: TGTGCCAGCATGGGGTACGGGAGGGAGACCCAGTACTTC.

This clone was seen a single time. The chain links TRBV2 to TRBJ2-1, with D perhaps TRBD2 (5 bases). This CDR3 has 13 residues. CDR1 SNHLY and CDR2 FYNNEI come from the germline V gene. The V end was cut by 4 bases, the J end by 7 bases, with 11 bases between. CDR3 residues: CASSVLEENEQFF. For the CDR3, the DNA is TGTGCCAGCAGTGTCCTGGAGGAAAATGAGCAGTTCTTC.

This clone was recorded once. This rearrangement joins TRBV5-1 to TRBJ1-3; perhaps TRBD1 as D (5 bases). Trimming removed 4 bases from V and 4 bases from J, with 18 bases in between. This CDR3 has 16 amino acids. Germline V gene lookup returns CDR1 SGHRS and CDR2 YFSETQ. CDR3 nucleotide sequence: TGCGCCAGCAGCCAGACCCCCCAGGGTGGAGGAAACACCATATATTTT. Encoded protein: CASSQTPQGGGNTIYF.

The gene calls are TRBV7-2 and TRBJ2-1, with TRBD2 identical over 9 bases. The CDR3 sequence is 15 residues long. Germline trimming cut 4 bases from V and 4 bases from J; bases unmatched to any gene: 5. The V gene's germline CDR1 is SGHTA and CDR2 FQGNSA. The DNA of the CDR3 is TGTGCCAGCAGCTCTGGACTAGCGCGGTACAATGAGCAGTTCTTC. The encoded protein is CASSSGLARYNEQFF.

The chain carries TRBV19 and TRBJ2-3; the match to TRBD1 covers 9 bases. This CDR3 is 14 amino acids long. The junction had 4 bases not matched to a gene; V was cut back by 4 bases and J by 5 bases. The germline gives CDR1 LNHDA, CDR2 SQIVND (reference sequence). Here the CDR3 reads CASSTGQGGDTQYF. For the CDR3, the DNA is TGTGCCAGTAGTACGGGACAGGGAGGAGATACGCAGTATTTT.

The rearrangement links TRBV10-3 to TRBJ1-2; D might be TRBD1 (6 bases). V shed 0 bases and J shed 4 bases, with 12 bases lying between them. CDR3 length: 15 residues. Germline CDR1 and CDR2: ENHRY and SYGVKD. The CDR3, as DNA: TGTGCCATCAGTGAGTCGTATGGGGGCCTCTATGGCTACACCTTC. This gives the protein CAISESYGGLYGYTF.

The V gene is TRBV5-1, the J gene TRBJ2-1, with 11 bases identical to TRBD2. The CDR3 spans 13 residues. Germline V CDR1 and CDR2: SGHRS, YFSETQ. The junction had 3 bases not matched to a gene; V was cut back by 4 bases and J by 9 bases. The CDR3 sequence: CASSQTSGVEQFF. The CDR3 nucleotides read TGCGCCAGCAGCCAGACTAGCGGGGTTGAGCAGTTCTTC.

The CDR3 DNA sequence: TGTGCCAGCAGTGAAAAGCTAGCGGGATCCTTCAAGAGATACAATGAGCAGTTCTTC. This sequence encodes CASSEKLAGSFKRYNEQFF. The chain is built from TRBV2 and TRBJ2-1, with 9 bases matching TRBD2. CDR1 is SNHLY, CDR2 FYNNEI, per germline. This CDR3 has 19 residues. The junction had 15 bases not matched to a gene; V was cut back by 2 bases and J by 4 bases. Full variable domain (missing parts from reference TRBV2 and TRBJ2-1): EPEVTQTPSHQVTQMGQEVILRCVPISNHLYFYWYRQILGQKVEFLVSFYNNEISEKSEIFDDQFSVERPDGSNFTLKIRSTKLEDSAMYFCASSEKLAGSFKRYNEQFFGPGTRLTVL.

The gene calls are TRBV19 and TRBJ1-1, with 10 bases lining up with TRBD1. CDR3 size: 16 residues. Germline V gene data show CDR1 as LNHDA and CDR2 as SQIVND (reference sequence). The trim removed 8 bases at V and 4 bases at J, leaving 13 bases unmatched. The CDR3: CASGGLRDRGSTEAFF. Written as DNA, the CDR3 is TGTGCCAGTGGGGGTTTGCGGGACAGGGGATCCACTGAAGCTTTCTTT. The whole variable domain, filled in from reference TRBV19 and TRBJ1-1, reads DGGITQSPKYLFRKEGQNVTLSCEQNLNHDAMYWYRQDPGQGLRLIYYSQIVNDFQKGDIAEGYSVSREKKESFPLTVTSAQKNPTAFYLCASGGLRDRGSTEAFFGQGTRLTVV.

The chain combines TRBV7-2 with TRBJ1-5; D is ambiguous. V lost 5 bases and J lost 2, with 10 bases in between. Germline values: CDR1 SGHTA, CDR2 FQGNSA. The CDR3 sequence is 14 residues long. CDR3 in amino acids: CASSPGSGNQPQHF. The CDR3 DNA follows: TGTGCCAGCAGCCCCGGGTCGGGCAATCAGCCCCAGCATTTT.

The J gene is TRBJ2-3, the V gene TRBV29-1; no reliable D call. The CDR3 loop spans 13 amino acids. Looked up from germline, CDR1 is SQVTM and CDR2 is ANQGSEA. The V and J ends lost 2 bases and 4 bases respectively, with 10 bases between them. The CDR3 DNA reads TGCAGCGTTGAACGCAGGCTGGCAGATACGCAGTATTTT. Its protein product is CSVERRLADTQYF.